Listed here is a single T cell receptor beta chain. This specimen comes from a study of blood T cell repertoires in COVID-19. Study at large: Acute and convalescent COVID-19 specimens originated in the United States, Italy and Spain.

Source study methods: Scientists estimated how many nucleated cells there were by amplifying reference gene primers. Assay: immunoSEQ multiplex PCR; the TCRdb copy retains only in-frame clones and omits some. V, J and clone size are those of that table, while D and trimming were read from the DNA. The repertoire has around 480,000 clones, around 90% of them found once; the top ten carry 0.7%. The V segment lost 1 base and the J segment 0 bases; nucleotides outside the gene matches: 2. The CDR3 runs to 15 residues. Per the germline V gene, CDR1 is GTSNPN and CDR2 is SVGIG (reference sequence). The source of this sequence is a woman between 18 and 29 years old who had recovered from COVID-19. The gene calls are TRBV30 and TRBJ1-4; 7 bases agree with TRBD1. The sample comprised PBMCs or T cells enriched from blood (not recorded which). CDR3 residues: CAWSGGTATNEKLFF. The CDR3 DNA reads TGTGCCTGGAGTGGGGGGACAGCAACTAATGAAAAACTGTTTTTT.